The TCR beta chain under discussion was sequenced for a study of T cell repertoires in aging, cancer and after chemotherapy. About this clonotype itself: As yet, its antigen is unknown.

Study results and limitations: Loss of evenness, beyond lost richness, contributed to age-related TCR diversity decline in cancer patients.

Trimming removed 1 base from V and 4 bases from J, with 15 bases in between. Germline V gives CDR1 SGHRS, CDR2 YFSETQ. The CDR3 loop spans 16 amino acids. Rearranged V-D-J TRB sequences were amplified with a mixed TRB-A/B primer pool. TCRdb called the multiplex PCR reads again in MiXCR, with one record for every CDR3 protein. The sample carries thousands of distinct CDR3 sequences, around 30% recorded once. TCR beta rearrangements were amplified from peripheral blood genomic DNA. This chain connects TRBV5-1 to TRBJ1-3, with a weak D call TRBD1 (6 bases). Input material: blood. This TCR was recovered from a human donor with a blood cancer. In DNA, the CDR3 is TGCGCCAGCAGCTTGACAGGGATACAGTACGGAAACACCATATATTTT. Translating gives CASSLTGIQYGNTIYF.